This TCR beta chain is from a study of blood T cell repertoires in COVID-19. CDR3 length: 11 residues. Germline V CDR1 and CDR2: SQVTM, ANQGSEA. The ends were cut back, 8 bases at V and 3 bases at J, with 11 bases in the middle. Per the authors' pipeline: Reference gene primers were amplified, and this amplification served to estimate nucleated cell counts. The table came from immunoSEQ multiplex PCR; TCRdb's copy has only in-frame clones and leaves some out. V, J and clone size reflect that table, while D and trimming were determined from the DNA. The sample consists of 170,000 or so clones, roughly 79% of them appearing once.

This chain joins TRBV29-1 and TRBJ2-7; a possible D gene is TRBD2 (5 bases). This receptor was taken from a woman between 65 and 79 years old with acute or convalescent COVID-19. Sample: peripheral blood. The CDR3 DNA follows: TGCAGCATTAAACGGGGCTACGAGCAGTACTTC. Its protein is CSIKRGYEQYF.